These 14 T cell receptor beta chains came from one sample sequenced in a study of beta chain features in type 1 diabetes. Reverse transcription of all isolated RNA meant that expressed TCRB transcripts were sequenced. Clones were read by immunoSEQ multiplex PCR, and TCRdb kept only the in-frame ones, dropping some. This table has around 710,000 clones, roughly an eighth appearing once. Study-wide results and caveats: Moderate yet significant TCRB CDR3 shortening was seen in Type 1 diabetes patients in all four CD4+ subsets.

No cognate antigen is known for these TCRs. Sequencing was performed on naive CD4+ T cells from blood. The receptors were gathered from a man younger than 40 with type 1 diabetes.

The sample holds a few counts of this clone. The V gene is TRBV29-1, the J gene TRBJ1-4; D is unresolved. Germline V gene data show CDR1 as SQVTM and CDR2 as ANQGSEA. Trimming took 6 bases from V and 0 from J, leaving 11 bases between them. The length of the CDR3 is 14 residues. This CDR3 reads CSVRIESTNEKLFF. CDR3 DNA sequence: TGCAGCGTAAGAATTGAGTCAACTAATGAAAAACTGTTTTTT.

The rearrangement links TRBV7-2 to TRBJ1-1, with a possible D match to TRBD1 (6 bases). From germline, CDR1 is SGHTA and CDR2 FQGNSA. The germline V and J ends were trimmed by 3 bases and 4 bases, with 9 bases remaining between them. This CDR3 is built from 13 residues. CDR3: CASSLDSPTEAFF. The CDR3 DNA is TGTGCCAGCAGCTTGGACAGTCCCACTGAAGCTTTCTTT.

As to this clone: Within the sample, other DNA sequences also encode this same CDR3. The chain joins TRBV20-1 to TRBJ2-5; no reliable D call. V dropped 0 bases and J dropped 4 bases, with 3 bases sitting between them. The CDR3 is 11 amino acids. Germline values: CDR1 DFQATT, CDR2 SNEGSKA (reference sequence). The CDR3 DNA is TGCAGTGCTAGAGACCGAGAGACCCAGTACTTC. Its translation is CSARDRETQYF.

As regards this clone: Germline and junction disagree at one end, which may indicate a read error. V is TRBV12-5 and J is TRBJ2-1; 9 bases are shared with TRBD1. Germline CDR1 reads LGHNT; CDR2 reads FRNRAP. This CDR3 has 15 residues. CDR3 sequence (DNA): TGTGCTAGTGGCTTGGGACAGGGAAACTACAATGAGCAGTTCTTC. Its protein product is CASGLGQGNYNEQFF. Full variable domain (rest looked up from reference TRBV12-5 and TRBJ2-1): DARVTQTPRHKVTEMGQEVTMRCQPILGHNTVFWYRQTMMQGLELLAYFRNRAPLDDSGMPKDRFSAEMPDATLATLKIQPSEPRDSAVYFCASGLGQGNYNEQFFGPGTRLTVL.

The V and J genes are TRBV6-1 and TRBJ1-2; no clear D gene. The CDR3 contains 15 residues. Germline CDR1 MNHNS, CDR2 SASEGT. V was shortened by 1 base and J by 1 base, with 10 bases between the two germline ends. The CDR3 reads CASSEENLFNYGYTF. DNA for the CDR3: TGTGCCAGCAGTGAAGAAAATTTATTTAACTATGGCTACACCTTC.

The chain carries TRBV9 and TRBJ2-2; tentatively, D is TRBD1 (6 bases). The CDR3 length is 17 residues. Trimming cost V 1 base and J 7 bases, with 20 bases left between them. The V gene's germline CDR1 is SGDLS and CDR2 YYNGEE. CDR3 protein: CASSVQVGRGSHGELFF. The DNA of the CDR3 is TGTGCCAGCAGCGTACAGGTGGGCAGGGGAAGTCACGGGGAGCTGTTTTTT.

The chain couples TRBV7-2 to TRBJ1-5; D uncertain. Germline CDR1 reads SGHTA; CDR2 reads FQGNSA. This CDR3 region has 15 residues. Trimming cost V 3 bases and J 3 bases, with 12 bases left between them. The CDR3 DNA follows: TGTGCCAGCAGCTTGTTTGCTGAGGTCAATCAGCCCCAGCATTTT. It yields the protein CASSLFAEVNQPQHF.

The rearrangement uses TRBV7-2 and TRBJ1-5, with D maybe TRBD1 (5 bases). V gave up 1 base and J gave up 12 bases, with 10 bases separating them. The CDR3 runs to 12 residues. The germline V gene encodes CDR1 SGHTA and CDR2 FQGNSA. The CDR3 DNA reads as TGTGCCAGCAGCTTAGTCCCGGGGGTCCAGCATTTT. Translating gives CASSLVPGVQHF.

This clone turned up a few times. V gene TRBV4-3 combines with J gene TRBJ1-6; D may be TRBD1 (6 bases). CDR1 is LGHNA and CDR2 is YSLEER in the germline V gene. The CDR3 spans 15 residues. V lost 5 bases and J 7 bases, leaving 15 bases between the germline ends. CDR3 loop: CASSKGDYRNSPLHF. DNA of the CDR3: TGCGCCAGCAGCAAGGGGGACTACCGGAATTCACCCCTCCACTTT.

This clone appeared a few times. This CDR3 is CASSQHGTANTGELFF. CDR3 coding DNA: TGTGCCAGCAGCCAACACGGGACAGCGAACACCGGGGAGCTGTTTTTT. The chain carries TRBV4-2 and TRBJ2-2; 7 nucleotides agree with TRBD1. Germline assignment: CDR1 LGHNA and CDR2 YNFKEQ. V gave up 2 bases and J gave up 0 bases; unmatched junction bases: 3. The CDR3 covers 16 residues.

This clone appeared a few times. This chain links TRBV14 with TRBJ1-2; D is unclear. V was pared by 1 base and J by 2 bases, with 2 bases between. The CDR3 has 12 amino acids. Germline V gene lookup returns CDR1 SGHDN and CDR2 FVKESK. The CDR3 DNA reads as TGTGCCAGCAGCCAAGTAAACTATGGCTACACCTTC. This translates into CASSQVNYGYTF.

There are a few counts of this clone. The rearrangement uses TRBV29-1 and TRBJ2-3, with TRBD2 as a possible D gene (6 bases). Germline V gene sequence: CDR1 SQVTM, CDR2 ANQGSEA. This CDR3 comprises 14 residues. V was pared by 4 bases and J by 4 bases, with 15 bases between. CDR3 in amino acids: CSVGSVGGSDTQYF. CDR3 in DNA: TGCAGCGTTGGGAGTGTGGGGGGTTCAGATACGCAGTATTTT.

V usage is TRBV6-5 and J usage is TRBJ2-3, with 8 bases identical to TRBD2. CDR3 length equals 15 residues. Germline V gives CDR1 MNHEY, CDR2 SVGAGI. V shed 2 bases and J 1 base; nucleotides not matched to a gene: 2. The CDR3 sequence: CASSYQAGGTDTQYF. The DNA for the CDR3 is TGTGCCAGCAGTTACCAAGCGGGGGGCACAGATACGCAGTATTTT.

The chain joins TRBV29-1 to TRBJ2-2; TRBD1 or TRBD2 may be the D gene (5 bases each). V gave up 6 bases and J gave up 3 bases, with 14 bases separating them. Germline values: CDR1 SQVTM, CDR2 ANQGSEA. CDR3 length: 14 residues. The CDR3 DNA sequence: TGCAGCGTAGGGACGAAAACCCACACCGGGGAGCTGTTTTTT. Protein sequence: CSVGTKTHTGELFF.